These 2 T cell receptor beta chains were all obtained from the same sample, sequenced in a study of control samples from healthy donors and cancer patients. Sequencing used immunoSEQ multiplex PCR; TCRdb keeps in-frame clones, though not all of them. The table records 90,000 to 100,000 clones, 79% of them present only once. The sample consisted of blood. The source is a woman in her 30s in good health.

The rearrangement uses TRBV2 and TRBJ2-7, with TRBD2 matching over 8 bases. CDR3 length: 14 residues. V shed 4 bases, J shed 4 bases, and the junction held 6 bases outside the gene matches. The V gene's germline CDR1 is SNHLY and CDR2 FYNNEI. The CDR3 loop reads CASSVGSGAYEQYF. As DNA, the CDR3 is TGTGCCAGCAGTGTCGGTAGCGGGGCGTACGAGCAGTACTTC.

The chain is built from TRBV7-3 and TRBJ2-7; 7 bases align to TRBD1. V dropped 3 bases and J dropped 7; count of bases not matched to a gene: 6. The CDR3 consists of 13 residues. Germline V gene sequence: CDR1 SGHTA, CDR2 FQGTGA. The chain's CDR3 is CASSFRQGLEQYF. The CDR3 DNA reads TGTGCCAGCAGCTTTAGACAGGGCTTAGAGCAGTACTTC.